This T cell receptor (beta chain) was found in a study of T-cell memory formation after mild COVID-19 (dated by TCRdb to the early 2020s). Concerning the study at large: TCR sequence clusters from the two donors were found to be largely donor specific. T-cell clones expanding and contracting after mild COVID-19 in two donors were tracked by longitudinal TCRalpha and TCRbeta repertoire sequencing. Two young, previously healthy adult volunteers made up the cohort, one male and one female. What the study reported, not specific to this receptor: The study included only a couple of mild cases, and larger cohorts that include severe cases with pre-infection samples were judged to be necessary. Clones contracting from day 15 to 85 had balanced CD4/CD8 phenotypes, while a second wave expanding from day 15 to 37 was biased towards CD4+. Contracting CD4+ clones appeared mostly in the CM and EM memory subsets, whereas CD8+ clones were enriched in EMRA. Some responding clones were found in pre-infection memory, which suggests that pre-existing cross-reactive memory T cells took part in the SARS-CoV-2 response. SARS-CoV-2 specificity was not confirmed for the second-wave clones peaking on day 37.

Trimming at the junction amounts to 5 bases on V and 2 bases on J, and the germline ends lie 11 bases apart. From the cysteine up to the valine, the CDR3 has a length of 13 residues. The sequence is cut down to CDR3 DNA, 39 bases in frame from base 1. The germline V gene encodes CDR1 SGHRS and CDR2 YFSETQ. The instrument was an Illumina NovaSeq 6000. TCRalpha and TCRbeta cDNA libraries were built by 5'RACE with constant-segment primers, adding sample barcodes and unique molecular identifiers. Trizol reagent was used to extract RNA from every sample. The libraries were amplified in two PCR steps, and the second step added a second sample barcode and Illumina TruSeq adapters. Sequencing of libraries was performed on an Illumina NovaSeq with 2 x 150 bp paired-end reads. The study's processing was this. With migec v1.2.7, reads were demultiplexed and then collapsed into UMI-guided consensus sequences. Using mixcr v2.1.11, UMI consensuses were aligned to TRA and TRB V and J templates and then assembled into clonotypes. A clonotype was counted as expanded or contracted only when both edgeR and NoisET called the clonotype significant, with the noise models trained on biological replicates. For edgeR calls, a false discovery rate-adjusted p below 0.01 and a log2 fold-change threshold of 1 were applied. As an exploratory analysis of dynamics, max-normalized trajectories of the 1000 most abundant clonotypes were examined by PCA with hierarchical clustering. Separately sequenced CD4+ and CD8+ repertoires were used to assign a CD4 or CD8 phenotype to each responding clone. TCRdb itself trimmed the public reads at Q25 with fastp, ran MiXCR and retained productive beta chains. All rows with the same CDR3 protein become a single entry with the most common DNA and genes. V and J calls and clone size were set by TCRdb, not the authors. Present in this sample are hundreds of thousands of distinct CDR3 sequences, approximately 16% of which were seen just once. The ten largest clones represent 20% to 25% of the sample.

PBMCs were isolated by Ficoll-Paque density gradient centrifugation. This clonotype was detected many times. What antigen it recognizes has not been identified. No quality values exist for individual bases; no much larger clone is one base distant. The rearrangement combines TRBV5-1 with TRBJ2-7; no D segment can be confidently identified. The receptor was isolated from a young man who had mild COVID-19 (a few samples of this study predate the infection). The sample titles of this study are shuffled in the database, so cell type and time point are left out; the donor was told from shared clones. Sample: PBMCs or a T cell subset sorted from them (not recorded which). The CDR3 corresponds to CASSQVAAYEQYV. The DNA is TGCGCCAGCAGTCAAGTTGCAGCCTACGAGCAGTACGTC.